Listed here are 5 T cell receptor beta chains from one sample, sequenced in a study of cytomegalovirus exposure and HLA in healthy donors. PCR involved 60 Vbeta and 13 Jbeta primers. Sequencing was performed with immunoSEQ multiplex PCR; in TCRdb, only in-frame clones are kept and a portion is missing. This sample carries over 130,000 clones, roughly 79% of them seen once, and the ten largest clones take around 1.5%. What was sequenced was PBMCs. These receptors all come from a man aged 25-40 years in good health and CMV-seropositive.

The rearrangement uses TRBV7-3 and TRBJ2-2; 10 nucleotides agree with TRBD2. The CDR3 is 17 residues long. The V gene end was trimmed by 6 bases and the J gene end by 0 bases; junction bases not matched to a gene: 7. The V gene's germline CDR1 is SGHTA and CDR2 FQGTGA. CDR3 in amino acids: CASSHLAGATNTGELFF. CDR3 nucleotides: TGTGCCAGCAGTCATCTAGCGGGGGCTACGAACACCGGGGAGCTGTTTTTT.

The chain links TRBV29-1 to TRBJ2-7, with 11 bases that match TRBD2. This CDR3 comprises 14 residues. The V gene's germline CDR1 is SQVTM and CDR2 ANQGSEA. With V trimmed by 7 bases and J by 3 bases, 8 bases remained unmatched. The CDR3, as DNA: TGCAGCGCTGCAGGGACTAGCGGAGACTACGAGCAGTACTTC. Protein product: CSAAGTSGDYEQYF.

The gene calls are TRBV7-3 and TRBJ2-7, with 7 bases lining up with TRBD2. Losses at the gene ends were 0 bases for V and 3 bases for J; bases not matched to a gene: 5. The CDR3 contains 15 residues. Germline V gene sequence: CDR1 SGHTA, CDR2 FQGTGA. CDR3 nucleotide sequence: TGTGCCAGCAGCTTAACGGGGGGGATGGACTACGAGCAGTACTTC. Its translation: CASSLTGGMDYEQYF.

V is TRBV5-4 and J is TRBJ2-7, with 7 bases aligning to TRBD2. CDR1 is SGHNT and CDR2 is YYREEE in the germline V gene (reference sequence). The CDR3 is 14 amino acids. V gave up 3 bases and J gave up 2 bases; unmatched junction bases: 5. CDR3 loop: CASSSTSPTYEQYF. DNA for the CDR3: TGTGCCAGCAGCTCGACTAGCCCGACCTACGAGCAGTACTTC.

This chain uses TRBV7-2 with TRBJ2-1; 9 positions agree with TRBD2. Losses at the gene ends were 1 base for V and 0 bases for J; bases not matched to a gene: 1. The germline gives CDR1 SGHTA, CDR2 FQGNSA. The CDR3 runs to 16 residues. The CDR3 DNA follows: TGTGCCAGCAGCTTAGGACTAGCGGCCTCCTACAATGAGCAGTTCTTC. It translates to CASSLGLAASYNEQFF.